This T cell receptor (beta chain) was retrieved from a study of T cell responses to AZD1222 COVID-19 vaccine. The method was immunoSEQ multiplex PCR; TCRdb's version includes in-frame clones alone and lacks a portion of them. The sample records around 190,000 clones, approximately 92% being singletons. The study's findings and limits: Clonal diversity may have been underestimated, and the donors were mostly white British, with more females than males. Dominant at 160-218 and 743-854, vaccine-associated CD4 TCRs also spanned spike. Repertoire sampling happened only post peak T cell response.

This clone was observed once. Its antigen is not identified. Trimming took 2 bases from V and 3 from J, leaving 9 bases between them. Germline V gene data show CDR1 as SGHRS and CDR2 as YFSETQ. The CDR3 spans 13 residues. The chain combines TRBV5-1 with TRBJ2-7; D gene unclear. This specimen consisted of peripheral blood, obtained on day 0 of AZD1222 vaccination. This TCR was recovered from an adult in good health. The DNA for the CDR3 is TGCGCCAGCAGCTTCGAGACTTTCTACGAGCAGTACTTC. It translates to CASSFETFYEQYF.